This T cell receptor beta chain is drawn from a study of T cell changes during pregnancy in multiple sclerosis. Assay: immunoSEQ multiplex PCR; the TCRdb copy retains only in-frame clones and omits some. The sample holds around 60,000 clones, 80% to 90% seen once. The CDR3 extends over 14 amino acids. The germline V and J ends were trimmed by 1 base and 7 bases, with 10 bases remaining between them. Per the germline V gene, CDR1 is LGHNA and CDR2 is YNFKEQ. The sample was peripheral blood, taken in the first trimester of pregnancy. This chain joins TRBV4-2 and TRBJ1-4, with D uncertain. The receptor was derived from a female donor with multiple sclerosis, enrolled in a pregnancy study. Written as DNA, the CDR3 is TGTGCCAGCAGCCAAGTTGCCCGGGGTGAAAAACTGTTTTTT. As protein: CASSQVARGEKLFF.